The 10 T cell receptor beta chains below come from one sample, sequenced in a study of blood T cell repertoires in COVID-19. Clones were sequenced by immunoSEQ multiplex PCR, and TCRdb holds only the in-frame ones, with some missing. Found here are 300,000 to 450,000 clones, roughly 87% of them singletons; the top ten hold less than 5%. The sample comprised peripheral blood. These TCRs come from a woman in her fifties or sixties with COVID-19, enrolled during active disease.

V gene TRBV7-9 combines with J gene TRBJ1-2; possibly TRBD1 for D (5 bases). Germline CDR1 SEHNR, CDR2 FQNEAQ (reference sequence). The length of the CDR3 is 13 residues. The V and J ends lost 5 bases and 3 bases respectively, with 10 bases between them. The DNA for the CDR3 is TGTGCCAGCAGCGGACAAGGGGACTATGGCTACACCTTC. It is translated as CASSGQGDYGYTF.

This clone was observed a single time. The gene calls are TRBV4-2 and TRBJ2-3; no clear D. Trimming shortened V by 2 bases and J by 0 bases, and 3 bases separated the two germline ends. This CDR3 spans 13 amino acids. Germline V lookup: CDR1 LGHNA, CDR2 YNFKEQ. The CDR3 loop is CASSQTSTDTQYF. DNA for the CDR3: TGTGCCAGCAGCCAAACTAGCACAGATACGCAGTATTTT.

The table lists this clone with a count of one. The V call is TRBV6-2 or TRBV6-3, the J call TRBJ1-1; D possibly corresponds to TRBD1 (6 bases). The germline gives CDR1 MNHEY, CDR2 SVGEGT. The CDR3 runs 13 residues. Between the trimmed V and J ends, which lost 3 bases and 7 bases, there was a span of 12 bases. CDR3 loop: CASSYLRGGEAFF. The CDR3 nucleotides are TGTGCCAGCAGTTATCTGAGAGGGGGTGAAGCTTTCTTT.

This clone was seen a handful of times. The rearrangement joins TRBV6-6 to TRBJ1-4; the D is unclear. Trimming took off 7 bases at V and 5 bases at J, with 11 bases between the two ends. CDR1 is MNHNY, CDR2 SVGAGI, per germline (reference sequence). This CDR3 spans 13 amino acids. In DNA form, the CDR3 reads TGTGCCAGCACCGCACCACTCAATGAAAAACTGTTTTTT. This sequence encodes CASTAPLNEKLFF.

This clone was observed a few times. This chain joins TRBV11-2 and TRBJ2-2; weak D call: TRBD2 (5 bases). CDR1 SGHAT and CDR2 FQNNGV come from the germline V gene. This CDR3 has 15 amino acids. V gave up 6 bases and J gave up 1 base, with 12 bases separating them. CDR3 sequence reads: CASRFPGRNTGELFF. CDR3 bases: TGTGCCAGCAGATTTCCGGGAAGGAACACCGGGGAGCTGTTTTTT.

The chain is built from TRBV7-3 and TRBJ2-2; weak D call: TRBD2 (6 bases). The germline gives CDR1 SGHTA, CDR2 FQGTGA. This CDR3 is 13 amino acids long. Between the trimmed V and J ends, which lost 4 bases and 5 bases, there was a span of 8 bases. The CDR3 DNA reads TGTGCCAGCAGCTATGGAGGGACCGGGGAGCTGTTTTTT. Encoded protein: CASSYGGTGELFF.

This chain uses TRBV4-1 with TRBJ2-3; 12 bases map to TRBD2. Germline V lookup: CDR1 MGHRA, CDR2 YSYEKL. The CDR3 sequence is 16 residues long. V lost 4 bases to trimming and J lost 4 bases; unmatched junction nucleotides: 6. The CDR3 DNA sequence: TGCGCCAGCAGCCCAGGGACTAGCGGGCGGTCAGATACGCAGTATTTT. Translating gives CASSPGTSGRSDTQYF.

The gene calls are TRBV6-5 and TRBJ1-6; TRBD1 aligns across 7 bases. Germline V gene lookup returns CDR1 MNHEY and CDR2 SVGAGI. The CDR3 is 14 amino acids. The ends lost 6 bases at V and 4 bases at J; junction bases unmatched: 3. The CDR3 nucleotides are TGTGCCAGCAGACCGGGACAGTATAATTCACCCCTCCACTTT. Translating gives CASRPGQYNSPLHF.

Comments on this clone: Other DNA sequences in this specimen translate into the identical CDR3. This sequence joins TRBV19 and TRBJ1-1; maybe TRBD1 (5 bases). The V and J ends lost 4 bases and 2 bases respectively, with 8 bases between them. This CDR3 region has 13 residues. From germline, CDR1 is LNHDA and CDR2 SQIVND (reference sequence). As DNA, the CDR3 is TGTGCCAGTAGTAAGCAGGGTAACACTGAAGCTTTCTTT. It is translated as CASSKQGNTEAFF.

The chain carries TRBV7-8 and TRBJ1-6; unclear D gene. The CDR3 contains 19 residues. Germline V gives CDR1 SGHVS, CDR2 FQNEAQ. Trimming left V 5 bases short and J 0 bases short, with 20 bases between. CDR3 in amino acids: CASSLTAPGKYSYNSPLHF. CDR3 coding DNA: TGTGCCAGCAGCCTCACCGCCCCGGGAAAGTACTCCTATAATTCACCCCTCCACTTT.